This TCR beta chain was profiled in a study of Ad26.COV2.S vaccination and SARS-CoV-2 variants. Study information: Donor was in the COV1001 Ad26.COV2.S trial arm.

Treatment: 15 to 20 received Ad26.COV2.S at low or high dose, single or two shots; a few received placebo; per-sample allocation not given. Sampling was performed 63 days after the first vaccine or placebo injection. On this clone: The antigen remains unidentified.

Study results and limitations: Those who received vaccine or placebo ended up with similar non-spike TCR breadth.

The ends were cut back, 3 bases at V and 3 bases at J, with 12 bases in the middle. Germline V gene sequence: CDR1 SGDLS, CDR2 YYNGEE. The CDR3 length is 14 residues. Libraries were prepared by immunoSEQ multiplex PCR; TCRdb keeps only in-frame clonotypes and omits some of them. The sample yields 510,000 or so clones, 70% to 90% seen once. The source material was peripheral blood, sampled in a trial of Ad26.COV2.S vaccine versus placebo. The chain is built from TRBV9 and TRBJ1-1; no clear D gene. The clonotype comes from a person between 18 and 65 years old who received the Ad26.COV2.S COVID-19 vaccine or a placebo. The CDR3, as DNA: TGTGCCAGCAGCGGTCATTCAACAGACACTGAAGCTTTCTTT. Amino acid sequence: CASSGHSTDTEAFF.